The clone carrying this T cell receptor (beta chain) showed up just a few times. The antigen remains undetermined. Expressed TCRB transcripts were sequenced after all isolated RNA was converted to cDNA. About 3.6 million reads was the average for naive, central memory and regulatory T cell samples. Some clones are missing from TCRdb's copy, which holds only in-frame ones; the method was immunoSEQ multiplex PCR. The sample carries fewer than 650,000 clones, around 15% recorded once. This sample was included in a study of beta chain features in type 1 diabetes. General study results and limits: Type 1 diabetes patients showed a moderate but significant shortening of TCRB CDR3s in all four CD4+ subsets.

This TCR was recovered from a man between 18 and 29 years old in good health. Sequencing was performed on naive CD4+ T cells from blood.

For the CDR3, the DNA is TGTGCCAGCACCAACAGGCCGGGGAGTAATTCACCCCTCCACTTT. This sequence encodes CASTNRPGSNSPLHF. The V and J genes are TRBV28 and TRBJ1-6, with D perhaps matching TRBD1 (5 bases). Looked up from germline, CDR1 is MDHEN and CDR2 is SYDVKM. The V end was cut by 7 bases, the J end by 6 bases, with 16 bases between. This CDR3 spans 15 amino acids.